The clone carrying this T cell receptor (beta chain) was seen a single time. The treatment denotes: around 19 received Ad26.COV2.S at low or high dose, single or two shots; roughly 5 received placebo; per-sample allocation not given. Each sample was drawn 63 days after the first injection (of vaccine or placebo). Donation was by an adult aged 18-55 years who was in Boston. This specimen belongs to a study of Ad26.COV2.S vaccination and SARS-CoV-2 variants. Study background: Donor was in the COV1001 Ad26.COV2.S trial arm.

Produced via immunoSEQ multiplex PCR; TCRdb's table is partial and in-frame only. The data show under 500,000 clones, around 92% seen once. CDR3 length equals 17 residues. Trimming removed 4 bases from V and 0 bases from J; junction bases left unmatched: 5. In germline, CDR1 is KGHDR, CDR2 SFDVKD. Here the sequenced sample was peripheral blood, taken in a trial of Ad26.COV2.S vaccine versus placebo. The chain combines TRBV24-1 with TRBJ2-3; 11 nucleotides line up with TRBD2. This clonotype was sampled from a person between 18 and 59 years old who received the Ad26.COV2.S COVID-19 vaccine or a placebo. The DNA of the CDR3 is TGTGCCACCAGTGACCCGACTAGCGGGGCTAGCACAGATACGCAGTATTTT. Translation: CATSDPTSGASTDTQYF.